This T cell receptor beta chain was captured in a study of persistence of HIV-infected CD4 T cells. The germline gives CDR1 SGHVS, CDR2 FQNEAQ. This CDR3 comprises 14 residues. The V end lost 5 bases, the J end lost 3 bases, and 14 bases lay between the germline ends. Relative to its sample, this clone is medium-sized. The target antigen is unknown. The immunoSEQ assay was version 4, run in survey mode. The table came from immunoSEQ multiplex PCR; TCRdb's copy has only in-frame clones and leaves some out. The sample gives tens of thousands of clones, more than 70% of which show up once; 2.5% to 3.5% is in the top ten. The stimulus was lysate of CMV-infected fibroblasts, approximately 9.6 ug/mL. CD40L/CD69 double-negative CD45RO-high memory CD4+ T cells were collected. For at least 4 years, plasma HIV-1 RNA was undetectable (<50 copies/mL).

Material: CD4+ T cells sorted from PBMCs after roughly 17-hour stimulation, obtained from a patient who received antiretroviral therapy. The gene calls are TRBV7-8 and TRBJ2-7; D is ambiguous. This clonotype was sampled from an adult man with HIV who was CMV-seropositive. The CDR3 nucleotides read TGTGCCAGCAGCCGACGCGTTGGGGTCTACGAGCAGTACTTC. Residues: CASSRRVGVYEQYF.